This entry lists 14 T cell receptor beta chains sequenced from one sample in a study of blood T cells in healthy people across ages. A J-beta primer mix and a sample-barcoded 5' primer were used in a second PCR of about 6 to 12 cycles. TCRdb re-called the 5' RACE reads with MiXCR, one entry per CDR3 protein. In the table there are about 930,000 distinct CDR3 sequences, 25% to 35% of which are singletons. These data were also reused for a study on T cells of mothers and their children.

The material sequenced was blood. The receptors here all came from a woman in her forties in good health.

This clonotype was picked up many times. This chain connects TRBV7-9 to TRBJ2-5; 8 bases fit TRBD2. Germline loops: CDR1 SEHNR, CDR2 FQNEAQ (reference sequence). This CDR3 has 14 amino acids. V shed 6 bases, J shed 5 bases, and the junction held 8 bases outside the gene matches. CDR3 sequence: CASSLAGGAETQYF. CDR3 sequence (DNA): TGTGCCAGCAGTTTGGCCGGGGGGGCGGAGACCCAGTACTTC.

The gene calls are TRBV9 and TRBJ2-1, with TRBD1 identical over 7 bases. J lost 7 bases, V lost 0 bases, and 10 bases had no gene match. The CDR3 is 16 amino acids. Germline V gene sequence: CDR1 SGDLS, CDR2 YYNGEE. CDR3 sequence reads: CASSVAPQGLRNEQFF. The CDR3 bases are TGTGCCAGCAGCGTAGCCCCACAGGGGTTAAGAAATGAGCAGTTCTTC.

In this sample, this clonotype turned up a few times. V gene TRBV12-3 or TRBV12-4 combines with J gene TRBJ2-3; a possible D gene is TRBD1 (6 bases). This CDR3 is built from 14 residues. V shed 4 bases and J shed 0 bases, with 8 bases lying between them. As DNA, the CDR3 is TGTGCCAGCAGTTACAGGGTGAGCACAGATACGCAGTATTTT. Protein sequence: CASSYRVSTDTQYF.

Here the CDR3 reads CASSPGQGHYNEQFF. The DNA of the CDR3 is TGCGCCAGCAGCCCGGGACAGGGGCACTACAATGAGCAGTTCTTC. The chain carries TRBV4-1 and TRBJ2-1, with TRBD1 matching over 10 bases. V was pared by 4 bases and J by 3 bases, with 3 bases of the junction left unmatched. CDR3 length: 15 amino acids. Per the germline V gene, CDR1 is MGHRA and CDR2 is YSYEKL.

This clonotype was picked up many times. V gene TRBV2 combines with J gene TRBJ1-6, with unresolved D. From germline, CDR1 is SNHLY and CDR2 FYNNEI. The V end was cut by 3 bases, the J end by 7 bases, with 10 bases between. The CDR3 is made up of 14 amino acids. CDR3 bases: TGTGCCAGCAGTGATCCCGCGACGAATTCACCCCTCCACTTT. This sequence encodes CASSDPATNSPLHF. The full variable domain, completed using reference TRBV2 and TRBJ1-6, is EPEVTQTPSHQVTQMGQEVILRCVPISNHLYFYWYRQILGQKVEFLVSFYNNEISEKSEIFDDQFSVERPDGSNFTLKIRSTKLEDSAMYFCASSDPATNSPLHFGNGTRLTVT.

Note on this clonotype: One end of the junction varies from germline; a read error may be responsible. The chain links TRBV7-6 to TRBJ1-2; D unresolved. The CDR3 is made up of 13 amino acids. Looked up from germline, CDR1 is SGHVS and CDR2 is FNYEAQ. The CDR3 sequence is CTSSPGRNYGYTF. The CDR3 DNA follows: TGTACCAGCAGCCCCGGGAGGAACTATGGCTACACCTTC.

For this clonotype: A single base separates this from a much larger clone, so it may be a read error. The rearrangement uses TRBV7-2 and TRBJ2-1; perhaps TRBD1 as D (5 bases). Germline V CDR1 and CDR2: SGHTA, FQGNSA. Trimming left V 7 bases short and J 5 bases short, with 15 bases between. The CDR3 spans 14 residues. The CDR3 coding sequence is TGTGCCAGCACCACGGTGGGGCAACACAATGAGCAGTTCTTC. This encodes CASTTVGQHNEQFF.

This clonotype was found a few times. This chain joins TRBV7-2 and TRBJ1-6; D ambiguous. V lost 1 base, J lost 9 bases, and 13 bases lay in between. This CDR3 has 15 amino acids. In germline, CDR1 is SGHTA, CDR2 FQGNSA. CDR3 sequence: CASSLVTGESSPLHF. CDR3 nucleotides: TGTGCCAGCAGCTTAGTCACTGGGGAAAGTTCACCCCTCCACTTT.

Many counts were recorded for this clonotype. The chain has TRBV20-1 and TRBJ1-2; 11 bases map to TRBD1. Trimming removed 5 bases from V and 7 bases from J; junction bases left unmatched: 6. Germline CDR1 and CDR2: DFQATT and SNEGSKA (reference sequence). There are 13 residues in the CDR3. The CDR3, as DNA: TGCAGTGCTCCCGGACAGGGGGCAGGTGGCTACACCTTC. This sequence encodes CSAPGQGAGGYTF.

This clonotype was counted ten times or more. This rearrangement joins TRBV7-3 to TRBJ2-5; 7 bases line up with TRBD1. CDR1 and CDR2 (germline): SGHTA, FQGTGA. This CDR3 contains 15 residues. V dropped 5 bases and J dropped 5; count of bases not matched to a gene: 11. The DNA of the CDR3 is TGTGCCAGCAGCGAAGGGACAGCCCAGGGGGAGACCCAGTACTTC. It yields the protein CASSEGTAQGETQYF. Together with reference TRBV7-3 and TRBJ2-5, the CDR3 gives the full variable domain: GAGVSQTPSNKVTEKGKYVELRCDPISGHTALYWYRQSLGQGPEFLIYFQGTGAADDSGLPNDRFFAVRPEGSVSTLKIQRTERGDSAVYLCASSEGTAQGETQYFGPGTRLLVL.

The V gene is TRBV5-1, the J gene TRBJ1-2; 8 bases fit TRBD1. The CDR3 consists of 14 residues. Looked up from germline, CDR1 is SGHRS and CDR2 is YFSETQ. With V trimmed by 2 bases and J by 7 bases, 7 bases remained unmatched. The CDR3 coding sequence is TGCGCCAGCAGCTTCGGACAGGGAATTCTTGGCTACACCTTC. As protein: CASSFGQGILGYTF.

Note on this clonotype: The germline gene is not matched at one end of the junction; a read error may be the cause. V gene TRBV4-1 combines with J gene TRBJ1-4; D unclear. Germline V gives CDR1 MGHRA, CDR2 YSYEKL. The CDR3 loop spans 17 amino acids. Here the CDR3 DNA reads TGCGCCAGCAGCCAAGATTGGACTCCGGGAGGTCATGAAAGACTGTTTTTT. It is translated as CASSQDWTPGGHERLFF.

The chain joins TRBV7-2 to TRBJ1-2, with D unresolved. V was pared by 6 bases and J by 2 bases, with 16 bases between. In germline, CDR1 is SGHTA, CDR2 FQGNSA. CDR3 length: 15 amino acids. As DNA, the CDR3 is TGTGCCAGCAGACCGCCGGTCTCTTCCAACTATGGCTACACCTTC. This encodes CASRPPVSSNYGYTF.

This clonotype showed up many times. J is TRBJ2-1 and V is TRBV24-1; D is uncertain. This CDR3 is built from 15 residues. Per the germline V gene, CDR1 is KGHDR and CDR2 is SFDVKD. V lost 9 bases, J lost 6 bases, and 20 bases lay in between. The CDR3 nucleotides are TGTGCCACCGCCCTCAGAAGCGCCCCGGGCAATGAGCAGTTCTTC. Amino acid sequence: CATALRSAPGNEQFF.